This is a list of T cell receptor beta chains from one sample in a study of shared clonotypes between healthy human individuals. Measured with immunoSEQ multiplex PCR; TCRdb has only the in-frame clones, and not every one. The top ten clones hold about 1.5% of a sample with 950,000 to 1,300,000 clones, about 74% of them seen once. The sequenced sample was memory CD4+ T cells sorted from blood. The receptors here all came from a young man in good health. The CDR3 runs from the conserved cysteine through the conserved F or W. A D gene is named only where the DNA matches it firmly. Size values are once, few and many counts, or a class for expanded clones, and some rows have none.

v_gene: TRBV27
j_gene: TRBJ2-3
abundance: .
d_gene: .
CDR3aa: CASSPGRTVGGTDTQYF
CDR3nt: TGTGCCAGCAGTCCAGGTCGGACGGTCGGAGGCACAGATACGCAGTATTTT

v_gene: TRBV11-3
j_gene: TRBJ1-6
abundance: .
d_gene: .
CDR3aa: CASSLDRNLSSYNSPLHF
CDR3nt: TGTGCCAGCAGCTTAGATAGAAACCTTAGCTCCTATAATTCACCCCTCCACTTT

v_gene: TRBV2
j_gene: TRBJ2-1
abundance: .
d_gene: TRBD2
CDR3aa: CASSGSRLAGSSYNEQFF
CDR3nt: TGTGCCAGCAGTGGCTCCAGACTAGCGGGGAGCTCCTACAATGAGCAGTTCTTC

v_gene: TRBV18
j_gene: TRBJ2-7
abundance: .
d_gene: .
CDR3aa: CASSPPAQVGEQYF
CDR3nt: TGTGCCAGCTCACCACCGGCCCAGGTAGGGGAGCAGTACTTC

v_gene: TRBV19
j_gene: TRBJ1-6
abundance: .
d_gene: .
CDR3aa: CASSTPPAHNSPLHF
CDR3nt: TGTGCCAGTAGTACACCGCCCGCACATAATTCACCCCTCCACTTT

v_gene: TRBV5-1
j_gene: TRBJ1-2
abundance: .
d_gene: .
CDR3aa: CASSGLQTSYGYTF
CDR3nt: TGCGCCAGCAGCGGATTACAGACCTCCTATGGCTACACCTTC

v_gene: TRBV6-6
j_gene: TRBJ2-5
abundance: many
d_gene: TRBD1
CDR3aa: CASSSSGQGAETQYF
CDR3nt: TGTGCCAGCAGTTCCTCAGGACAGGGTGCCGAGACCCAGTACTTC

v_gene: TRBV7-2
j_gene: TRBJ2-7
abundance: .
d_gene: TRBD2
CDR3aa: CASSFGTSGHEQYF
CDR3nt: TGTGCCAGCAGCTTTGGGACTAGCGGGCACGAGCAGTACTTC

v_gene: TRBV5-8
j_gene: TRBJ1-5
abundance: .
d_gene: TRBD1
CDR3aa: CASIEQGGNQPQHF
CDR3nt: TGTGCCAGCATCGAACAGGGGGGCAATCAGCCCCAGCATTTT

v_gene: TRBV18
j_gene: TRBJ2-7
abundance: few
d_gene: .
CDR3aa: CASSPSGGGYEQYF
CDR3nt: TGTGCCAGCTCACCATCAGGAGGCGGCTACGAGCAGTACTTC

v_gene: TRBV19
j_gene: TRBJ2-1
abundance: .
d_gene: .
CDR3aa: CASSIEGEPYNEQFF
CDR3nt: TGTGCCAGTAGTATCGAGGGGGAACCCTACAATGAGCAGTTCTTC

v_gene: TRBV29-1
j_gene: TRBJ1-2
abundance: .
d_gene: TRBD1
CDR3aa: CSVGTGASNSYGYTF
CDR3nt: TGCAGCGTTGGGACAGGAGCGAGCAATTCTTATGGCTACACCTTC

v_gene: TRBV27
j_gene: TRBJ2-2
abundance: .
d_gene: .
CDR3aa: CASSSPGRNTGELFF
CDR3nt: TGTGCCAGCAGTTCCCCTGGACGGAACACCGGGGAGCTGTTTTTT

v_gene: TRBV9
j_gene: TRBJ1-5
abundance: few
d_gene: .
CDR3aa: CASSPGGKSQPQHF
CDR3nt: TGTGCCAGCAGCCCCGGGGGGAAGAGTCAGCCCCAGCATTTT

v_gene: TRBV10-1
j_gene: TRBJ2-3
abundance: .
d_gene: .
CDR3aa: CASSNTDTQYF
CDR3nt: TGCGCCAGCAGCAACACAGATACGCAGTATTTT

v_gene: TRBV6-1
j_gene: TRBJ1-1
abundance: .
d_gene: TRBD1
CDR3aa: CASRYRGNTEAFF
CDR3nt: TGTGCCAGCAGATACAGGGGTAACACTGAAGCTTTCTTT

v_gene: TRBV10-3
j_gene: TRBJ2-7
abundance: .
d_gene: .
CDR3aa: CAISSSAGPYEQYF
CDR3nt: TGTGCCATCAGTTCTTCCGCGGGACCCTACGAGCAGTACTTC

v_gene: TRBV5-4
j_gene: TRBJ2-3
abundance: .
d_gene: .
CDR3aa: CASSPFKKDTDTQYF
CDR3nt: TGTGCCAGCAGCCCATTCAAGAAGGACACAGATACGCAGTATTTT

v_gene: TRBV7-2
j_gene: TRBJ2-7
abundance: .
d_gene: TRBD2
CDR3aa: CASSFLAGGPKNEQYF
CDR3nt: TGTGCCAGCAGCTTCCTAGCGGGAGGGCCTAAAAACGAGCAGTACTTC